Listed here are 25 T cell receptor beta chains from one sample, sequenced in a study of CD8+ T cells in alopecia areata. Scientists pooled cutaneous lymph node cells and sorted them on CD4, CD8alpha, NKG2D, NKG2ACE and other markers. Extracted from the samples, RNA was reverse transcribed into cDNA to serve as the sequencing template. Sequencing used immunoSEQ multiplex PCR; TCRdb keeps in-frame clones, though not all of them. The record shows approximately 300,000 clones for this sample, with no singletons present. The specimen sequenced was CD4+ T cells sorted from a lymph node. The receptors stem from a C3H/HeJ mouse with alopecia areata. Strain MHC haplotype: H2-k.

Comments on this clone: Mouse gene names apply. The CDR3 bases that were read are TGTGCCAGCAGCCAAGACCAGACAGGAGCAAACTCC. It encodes CASSQDQTGANS. The whole CDR3 is CASSQDQTGANSDYTF. The chain employs TRBV5 and TRBJ1-2; weak D call: TRBD1 (6 bases). Read coverage stops 4 residues before the CDR3 terminus; the germline J gene supplies the remainder. Germline CDR1 LGHNA, CDR2 YNLKQL (reference sequence). Trimming took off 0 bases at V and 0 bases at J, with 11 bases between the two ends. The CDR3 length is 16 residues.

On this clone: The genes and germline here are from mouse. The observed sequence ends 4 residues before the CDR3 terminus, with the missing tail filled in from the germline J gene. The chain is built from TRBV13-1 and TRBJ2-7; 8 bases map to TRBD1. Trimming removed 5 bases from V and 0 bases from J; junction bases left unmatched: 7. This CDR3 region has 15 residues. The germline V gene encodes CDR1 NSHNY and CDR2 SYGAGN. This CDR3 is CASSHRDRSSYEQYF. The sequenced part of the CDR3 DNA is TGTGCCAGCAGCCACCGGGACAGGAGCTCCTAT.

This clone was picked up a small number of times. Mouse germline and gene names are used. Read sequence stops 4 residues before the CDR3 end, and the germline J gene provides the missing end. The chain combines TRBV1 with TRBJ2-3, with a weak D call TRBD2 (6 bases). The CDR3 is made up of 16 amino acids. Germline values: CDR1 NSQYPW, CDR2 LRSPGD (reference sequence). V was clipped by 1 base and J by 3 bases, with 14 bases between them. CDR3 in amino acids: CTCSAVWGMVAETLYF. The covered CDR3 bases are TGCACCTGCAGTGCAGTTTGGGGGATGGTGGCAGAA.

A note on this clone: Mouse names are used for the genes. Read coverage stops 4 residues before the CDR3 terminus; the germline J gene supplies the remainder. The chain joins TRBV5 to TRBJ2-3; 8 bases are a match to TRBD1. The CDR3 has 16 amino acids. V trimming: 1 base; J trimming: 1 base; junction bases outside the gene matches: 4. In germline, CDR1 is LGHNA, CDR2 YNLKQL (reference sequence). CDR3 protein: CASSQARGRGAETLYF. The covered CDR3 bases are TGTGCCAGCAGCCAAGCCAGGGGGCGCGGTGCAGAA.

About this clone itself: Any gene name here is a mouse gene name. From the germline J gene comes the end of the CDR3, since the read stops 4 residues before it. The V call is TRBV29, the J call TRBJ2-7, with 10 bases fitting TRBD1. The CDR3 loop spans 13 amino acids. CDR1 MSHET and CDR2 SYDVDS come from the germline V gene. The CDR3 DNA, read in part, is TGTGCTAGCAGCACGGGACAGGGGTAT. Protein product: CASSTGQGY. The entire CDR3 protein is CASSTGQGYEQYF.

As for this clone: Just one base apart from a much larger clone, this may be a read error. Here the gene names and germline are mouse. The read finishes 4 residues shy of the CDR3 end, and the germline J gene is used to complete it. This sample also contains other DNA sequences that code for the same CDR3. The V call is TRBV13-3, the J call TRBJ2-2; 7 bases fit TRBD2. V dropped 5 bases and J dropped 0; count of bases not matched to a gene: 1. Germline CDR1 is NNHDY and CDR2 is SYVADS. The CDR3 consists of 14 residues. The CDR3 DNA, read in part, is TGTGCCAGCAGCGACTGGGCAAACACCGGG. This translates into CASSDWANTG. The entire CDR3 protein reads CASSDWANTGQLYF.

This clone was observed a few times. Gene names are mouse gene names. With the read ending 4 residues before the CDR3 end, the germline J gene is used to fill in that end. The rearrangement uses TRBV4 and TRBJ2-5, with TRBD2 matching over 8 bases. CDR1 and CDR2 (germline): LGHDT, YNNKQL (reference sequence). The CDR3 is 15 amino acids. Unmatched junction bases numbered 2, after V lost 3 bases and J lost 0 bases. The part of the CDR3 DNA that was read is TGTGCCAGCAGCTATGGGGGGGGTAACCAAGAC. Translating gives CASSYGGGNQD. Given in full, the CDR3 is CASSYGGGNQDTQYF.

Notes on this clone: The listed genes are named as in mouse. The CDR3 end falls 4 residues outside the read, so it is completed with the germline J gene. Other DNA sequences of this sample code for an identical CDR3. The V and J genes are TRBV13-1 and TRBJ2-3; D may be TRBD1 (6 bases). In germline, CDR1 is NSHNY, CDR2 SYGAGN. The CDR3 totals 15 residues. V dropped 1 base and J dropped 0 bases, with 9 bases sitting between them. The CDR3 sequence is CASSDPRGSAETLYF. The CDR3 DNA, read in part, is TGTGCCAGCAGTGATCCCAGGGGCAGTGCAGAA.

This clone was recorded a few times. Genes and germline come from the mouse. The sequenced fragment ends 4 residues before the CDR3 boundary, so the rest is inferred from the germline J gene. The rearrangement joins TRBV31 to TRBJ2-4; 9 bases match TRBD1. The CDR3 sequence is 13 residues long. Germline CDR1 and CDR2: GKSSPN and SITVG. CDR3 DNA (partial): TGTGCCTGGAGTCTACAGGGGGCAAAC. Protein product: CAWSLQGAN. The CDR3 in its entirety is CAWSLQGANTLYF. The variable domain in full, completed from reference TRBV31 and TRBJ2-4, reads AQTIHQWPVAEIKAVGSPLSLGCTIKGKSSPNLYWYWQATGGTLQQLFYSITVGQVESVVQLNLSASRPKDDQFILSTEKLLLSHSGFYLCAWSLQGANTLYFGAGTRLSVL.

This clone has only a few counts. Gene names and germline refer to mouse. The read ends 4 residues early relative to the CDR3; the germline J gene fills the gap. The chain employs TRBV13-1 and TRBJ2-2; D may be TRBD2 (7 bases). The V end lost 1 base, the J end lost 3 bases, and 13 bases lay between the germline ends. Germline V gene sequence: CDR1 NSHNY, CDR2 SYGAGN. This CDR3 is built from 16 residues. The CDR3 DNA, read in part, is TGTGCCAGCAGTGATCGGGGGGCGCGGGACACCGGG. The encoded protein is CASSDRGARDTG. The full CDR3 sequence reads CASSDRGARDTGQLYF.

This clone was seen a handful of times. Gene and germline names: mouse. The read ends 4 residues early relative to the CDR3; the germline J gene fills the gap. V gene TRBV17 combines with J gene TRBJ2-4; 9 bases map to TRBD1. This CDR3 spans 16 amino acids. The J segment lost 1 base and the V segment lost 4 bases, leaving 6 bases of the junction unmatched. Germline loops: CDR1 MNHDT, CDR2 YYDKIL. CDR3 sequence reads: CASSKTGGWGQNTLYF. The part of the CDR3 DNA that was read is TGTGCTAGCAGTAAGACAGGGGGATGGGGTCAAAAC.

Worth noting for this clone: The germline and genes are mouse ones. Coverage ceases 4 residues before the CDR3 finishes, and the germline J gene fills in the end. V is TRBV5 and J is TRBJ2-1; no clear D gene. The germline V gene has CDR1 LGHNA and CDR2 YNLKQL (reference sequence). CDR3 length: 14 residues. Deletions cut 0 bases from V and 1 base from J, with 4 bases between. Here the CDR3 reads CASSQDWNYAEQFF. The DNA read from the CDR3 is TGTGCCAGCAGCCAAGATTGGAACTATGCT.

Details on this clone: Mouse gene names and germline throughout. CDR3 residues: CASSQSPRATEVFF. CDR3 DNA (partial): TGTGCTAGCAGTCAATCTCCCAGGGCCACA. The rearrangement links TRBV21 to TRBJ1-1; D might be TRBD1 (5 bases). With the read ending 4 residues before the CDR3 end, the germline J gene is used to fill in that end. TRBV21 is noted as an ORF with a role that remains uncertain. This CDR3 is 14 amino acids long. V lost 0 bases to trimming and J lost 4 bases, with 9 bases between them.

A word on this clone: This clone may be a read error of a much larger clone one base away. Gene names denote mouse genes. The read finishes 4 residues shy of the CDR3 end, and the germline J gene is used to complete it. J is TRBJ1-1 and V is TRBV13-1, with a tentative D call TRBD1 (5 bases). Germline values: CDR1 NSHNY, CDR2 SYGAGN. The V gene lost 5 bases and the J gene lost 0 bases, with 8 bases spanning the gap. This CDR3 spans 13 amino acids. CDR3 in amino acids: CASRDTANTEVFF. Incomplete CDR3 DNA: TGTGCCAGCAGGGACACTGCAAACACA.

This clone was observed a handful of times. Gene names are the mouse ones. The observed sequence ends 4 residues before the CDR3 terminus, with the missing tail filled in from the germline J gene. This sequence joins TRBV13-1 and TRBJ2-7; D may be TRBD1 (6 bases). This CDR3 spans 13 amino acids. Per germline, CDR1 NSHNY and CDR2 SYGAGN. The CDR3 sequence is CASSDLRGHEQYF. CDR3 DNA, as far as it was read: TGTGCCAGCAGTGATCTCAGGGGCCAT.

This clone was counted between two and nine times. Mouse names are used for the genes. The observed sequence ends 4 residues before the CDR3 terminus, with the missing tail filled in from the germline J gene. The chain combines TRBV1 with TRBJ2-7; no definite D call. This CDR3 contains 13 residues. The germline V gene has CDR1 NSQYPW and CDR2 LRSPGD (reference sequence). Incomplete CDR3 DNA: TGCACCTGCAGTGCAGAAGCCAGATAT. Protein sequence: CTCSAEARY. The whole CDR3 protein reads CTCSAEARYEQYF.

Only a few counts were recorded for this clone. The gene symbols are mouse symbols. The observed sequence ends 4 residues before the CDR3 terminus, with the missing tail filled in from the germline J gene. V is TRBV5 and J is TRBJ2-2, with TRBD1 matching over 8 bases. CDR3 size: 13 residues. Germline V gene sequence: CDR1 LGHNA, CDR2 YNLKQL (reference sequence). The V gene end was trimmed by 6 bases and the J gene end by 3 bases; junction bases not matched to a gene: 0. The CDR3 reads CASRTGDTGQLYF. CDR3 DNA (partial): TGTGCCAGCAGGACAGGGGACACCGGG.

Of note for this clone: These gene names are mouse names. The CDR3 end is not reached by the read, which stops 4 residues before it; the germline J gene fills it in. The chain joins TRBV13-1 to TRBJ2-3; TRBD1 aligns across 9 bases. Looked up from germline, CDR1 is NSHNY and CDR2 is SYGAGN. V gave up 3 bases and J gave up 4 bases; unmatched junction bases: 3. This CDR3 spans 14 amino acids. CDR3 region: CASSVGQGSETLYF. The DNA read from the CDR3 is TGTGCCAGCAGTGTCGGACAGGGGTCAGAA.

This clone appeared a few times. The gene names here belong to mouse. The read is 4 residues too short to cover the CDR3 end, so that end is filled in from the germline J gene. In the same sample, other DNA sequences code for this CDR3. The genes are TRBV13-3 and TRBJ1-1; D not resolved. Trimming pared 1 base from V and 0 bases from J, leaving 4 bases between. From germline, CDR1 is NNHDY and CDR2 SYVADS. The CDR3 consists of 13 residues. The covered CDR3 bases are TGTGCCAGCAGTGATTATGCAAACACA. Encoded protein: CASSDYANT. In full, the CDR3 reads CASSDYANTEVFF.

This clone was detected only a few times. Mouse gene names apply. The CDR3 end is not reached by the read, which stops 4 residues before it; the germline J gene fills it in. The chain employs TRBV19 and TRBJ1-2; TRBD1 matches 9 bases. Germline values: CDR1 FNHDT, CDR2 SITEND (reference sequence). Losses at the gene ends were 3 bases for V and 0 bases for J; bases not matched to a gene: 3. The CDR3 contains 15 residues. The chain's CDR3 is CASSKTGGANSDYTF. CDR3 bases read: TGTGCCAGCAGTAAGACAGGGGGTGCAAACTCC.

As to this clone: The germline and genes are mouse ones. The read falls 3 residues short of the CDR3 end, and the missing part is taken from the germline J gene. This chain links TRBV5 with TRBJ1-6; no clear D gene. TRBJ1-6 is assigned to the ORF class and has an uncertain function. CDR1 and CDR2 (germline): LGHNA, YNLKQL (reference sequence). The V and J ends lost 2 bases and 5 bases respectively, with 7 bases between them. CDR3 length: 14 residues. The part of the CDR3 DNA that was read is TGTGCCAGCAGCCAACGCCAGGATAATTCGCCC. Translated, it gives CASSQRQDNSP. In full, the CDR3 is CASSQRQDNSPLYF.

This clone was counted a few times. Gene names refer to mouse genes. CDR3 loop: CTCSAEYWGGNEQYF. CDR3 bases read: TGCACCTGCAGTGCAGAATACTGGGGGGGCAAT. This chain uses TRBV1 with TRBJ2-7, with 11 bases fitting TRBD2. The read ends 4 residues shy of where the CDR3 ends; the end is completed using the germline J gene. Looked up from germline, CDR1 is NSQYPW and CDR2 is LRSPGD (reference sequence). The CDR3 is made up of 15 amino acids.

As for this clone: The listed genes are named as in mouse. The CDR3 is cut off 3 residues early in the read; its end comes from the germline J gene. This chain joins TRBV13-1 and TRBJ1-6, with 8 bases aligning to TRBD1. TRBJ1-6 is given ORF status, its function remaining uncertain. J was trimmed by 2 bases and V by 3 bases; bases with no gene match: 1. This CDR3 is 15 amino acids long. Looked up from germline, CDR1 is NSHNY and CDR2 is SYGAGN. The chain's CDR3 is CASSVTGAYNSPLYF. CDR3 bases read: TGTGCCAGCAGTGTGACAGGGGCCTATAATTCGCCC.

This clone has only a few counts. The gene names given are mouse names. The sequence runs out 4 residues before the end of the CDR3; the remainder is reconstructed from the germline J gene. This rearrangement joins TRBV19 to TRBJ2-3; 10 positions match TRBD2. This CDR3 spans 16 amino acids. In germline, CDR1 is FNHDT, CDR2 SITEND (reference sequence). Partial CDR3 DNA: TGTGCCAGCAGTAATGGGCTGGGGGGGCGTGGAGAA. It yields the protein CASSNGLGGRGE. In full, the CDR3 reads CASSNGLGGRGETLYF.

This clone was seen a few times. Germline and genes: mouse. The observed sequence ends 4 residues before the CDR3 terminus, with the missing tail filled in from the germline J gene. The identical CDR3 is also encoded by other nucleotide sequences in the sample. This sequence joins TRBV5 and TRBJ2-3; maybe TRBD1 (6 bases). CDR1 LGHNA and CDR2 YNLKQL come from the germline V gene (reference sequence). The CDR3 spans 15 residues. Trimming took 2 bases from V and 3 from J, leaving 12 bases between them. The CDR3 bases that were read are TGTGCCAGCAGCCAAACAGGGATGGGGGCAGAA. The encoded protein is CASSQTGMGAE. The CDR3 as a whole reads CASSQTGMGAETLYF.